These 11 T cell receptor beta chains were sequenced from one sample in a study of T cell responses to AZD1222 COVID-19 vaccine. Some clones are missing from TCRdb's copy, which holds only in-frame ones; the method was immunoSEQ multiplex PCR. Of 150,000 or so clones in the sample, around 90% were seen once. Here the sequenced sample was peripheral blood, taken on day 0 of AZD1222 vaccination. Source of these receptors: an adult in good health.

The genes are TRBV27 and TRBJ2-3, with TRBD1 matching over 8 bases. The CDR3 totals 16 residues. CDR1 and CDR2 (germline): MNHEY, SMNVEV (reference sequence). After removal of 4 bases from V and 4 bases from J, the junction contained 10 bases not matched to a gene. CDR3 nucleotide sequence: TGTGCCAGCAGTTCCGCGACAGGGGTGTTCGCAGATACGCAGTATTTT. It codes for CASSSATGVFADTQYF.

V and J are TRBV7-3 and TRBJ2-2; D is unclear. Per the germline V gene, CDR1 is SGHTA and CDR2 is FQGTGA. The CDR3 spans 16 residues. Trimming stripped 3 bases from V and 1 base from J, with 12 bases between. CDR3: CASSFSGPQNTGELFF. The CDR3 DNA is TGTGCCAGCAGCTTCTCCGGGCCCCAGAACACCGGGGAGCTGTTTTTT. Full variable domain (remainder filled in from reference TRBV7-3 and TRBJ2-2): GAGVSQTPSNKVTEKGKYVELRCDPISGHTALYWYRQSLGQGPEFLIYFQGTGAADDSGLPNDRFFAVRPEGSVSTLKIQRTERGDSAVYLCASSFSGPQNTGELFFGEGSRLTVL.

The chain couples TRBV10-3 to TRBJ2-5; D is perhaps TRBD2 (5 bases). V lost 10 bases and J 10 bases, leaving 19 bases between the germline ends. This CDR3 is built from 12 residues. CDR1 and CDR2 from the germline V gene are ENHRY and SYGVKD. The DNA of the CDR3 is TGTGCCACCAATCCCGGTGAGGGTGGCCAGTACTTC. It codes for CATNPGEGGQYF.

In regard to this clone: The junction does not match germline at one end; this may be a read error. The chain is built from TRBV5-1 and TRBJ2-3; 10 bases align to TRBD1. CDR3 length: 16 residues. CDR1 and CDR2 from the germline V gene are SGHRS and YFSETQ. As DNA, the CDR3 is TGCGCCAGCCGCTTGACAGGGGGCCCGGTCCCAGATACGCAGTATTTT. It is translated as CASRLTGGPVPDTQYF.

CDR3 region: CASSLYPTQGVSPLSGANVLTF. CDR3 DNA: TGCGCCAGCAGCTTGTATCCCACCCAGGGGGTTTCCCCTCTCTCTGGGGCCAACGTCCTGACTTTC. The chain links TRBV5-1 to TRBJ2-6; 7 positions agree with TRBD1. The germline gives CDR1 SGHRS, CDR2 YFSETQ. The CDR3 contains 22 residues. V lost 1 base, J lost 0 bases, and 19 bases stayed unmatched.

This clone has more than one count but fewer than ten. The rearrangement links TRBV5-6 to TRBJ1-6; possible D gene TRBD1, 6 bases. V was shortened by 5 bases and J by 7 bases, with 22 bases between the two germline ends. CDR3 length: 17 residues. The germline V gene has CDR1 SGHDT and CDR2 YYEEEE. CDR3 loop: CASSPGGGLGKNSPLHF. For the CDR3, the DNA is TGTGCCAGCAGTCCCGGAGGGGGGCTGGGGAAGAATTCACCCCTCCACTTT.

The chain is built from TRBV27 and TRBJ2-7, with TRBD1 matching 10 bases. V trimming: 2 bases; J trimming: 5 bases; junction bases outside the gene matches: 9. CDR3 length: 16 amino acids. Germline V gene lookup returns CDR1 MNHEY and CDR2 SMNVEV (reference sequence). This CDR3 reads CASSLLTGTGVDEQYF. The CDR3 bases are TGTGCCAGCAGTTTACTCACCGGGACAGGGGTCGACGAGCAGTACTTC.

The genes are TRBV7-8 and TRBJ2-7; TRBD2 is a possible D gene (7 bases). Germline CDR1 is SGHVS and CDR2 is FQNEAQ. V gave up 0 bases and J gave up 3 bases, with 21 bases separating them. CDR3 size: 18 residues. The CDR3 is CASSLARPPGGLRYEQYF. The CDR3 DNA is TGTGCCAGCAGCTTAGCGAGGCCACCCGGGGGGCTCCGCTACGAGCAGTACTTC.

This clone was seen just once. This chain joins TRBV6-2 or TRBV6-3 and TRBJ2-5; D is possibly TRBD1 or TRBD2 (5 bases each). V was trimmed by 4 bases and J by 7 bases, leaving 13 bases between them. The germline V gene has CDR1 MNHEY and CDR2 SVGEGT. CDR3 length: 13 residues. The CDR3 DNA sequence: TGTGCCAGCAGTTCGGGGCCCCAGAGGACCCAGTACTTC. Translating gives CASSSGPQRTQYF.

The genes are TRBV6-5 and TRBJ1-5; D may be TRBD1 (6 bases). The CDR3 is made up of 14 amino acids. Germline CDR1 MNHEY, CDR2 SVGAGI. Trimming removed 4 bases from V and 7 bases from J, with 14 bases in between. Here the CDR3 reads CASSLSRGLQPQHF. The CDR3 nucleotides are TGTGCCAGCAGTTTAAGCAGGGGTTTGCAGCCCCAGCATTTT.

The chain uses TRBV25-1 and TRBJ2-2, with TRBD2 identical over 7 bases. V was pared by 3 bases and J by 2 bases, with 9 bases of the junction left unmatched. The CDR3 is made up of 17 amino acids. From germline, CDR1 is MGHDK and CDR2 SYGVNS. The CDR3 region is CASSDRASGGNTGELFF. CDR3 nucleotides: TGTGCCAGCAGTGACCGGGCCTCGGGAGGTAACACCGGGGAGCTGTTTTTT.